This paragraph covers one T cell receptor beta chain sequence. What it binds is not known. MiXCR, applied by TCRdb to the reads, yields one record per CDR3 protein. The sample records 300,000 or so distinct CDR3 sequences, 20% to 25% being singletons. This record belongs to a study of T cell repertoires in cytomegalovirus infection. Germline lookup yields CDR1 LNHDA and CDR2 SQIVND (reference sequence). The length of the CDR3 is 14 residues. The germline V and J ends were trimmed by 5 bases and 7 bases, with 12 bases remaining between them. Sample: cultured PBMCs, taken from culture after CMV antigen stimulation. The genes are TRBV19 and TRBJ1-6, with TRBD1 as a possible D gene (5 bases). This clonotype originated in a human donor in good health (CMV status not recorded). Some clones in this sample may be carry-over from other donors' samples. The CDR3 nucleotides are TGTGCCAGTAGTCCCGGGACGTGGAATTCACCCCTCCACTTT. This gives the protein CASSPGTWNSPLHF.